A single sample is the source of the 31 T cell receptor beta chains below, sequenced in a study of blood T cell repertoires in COVID-19 (dated by TCRdb to 2018 to 2021). Libraries were constructed by the immunoSEQ multiplex PCR assay. Entries here come from immuneACCESS through TCRdb and include only in-frame sequences with V and J called. Some clones fail to appear in such tables; in the studies checked, an unresolved V gene covers under half of the shortfall, and the cause of the remainder is unknown. For this sample there are a few hundred thousand clones; about 91% appear just once. The top ten clones comprise about 2.3% of the sample. The sequenced sample was PBMCs or T cells enriched from blood (not recorded which). The receptors here all came from a woman in her thirties or forties with acute COVID-19.

The chain links TRBV4-1 to TRBJ1-1, with D possibly being TRBD1 (5 bases). Trimming took off 1 base at V and 4 bases at J, with 10 bases between the two ends. The CDR3 has 14 amino acids. Germline CDR1 reads MGHRA; CDR2 reads YSYEKL. The CDR3 spells CASSQGGGGTEAFF. The CDR3 bases are TGCGCCAGCAGCCAAGGCGGGGGTGGCACTGAAGCTTTCTTT.

The V call is TRBV30, the J call TRBJ2-1; no firm D call. The V end was cut by 0 bases, the J end by 4 bases, with 7 bases between. Germline assignment: CDR1 GTSNPN and CDR2 SVGIG (reference sequence). This CDR3 has 13 residues. CDR3 loop: CAWSVRTYNEQFF. The CDR3, as DNA: TGTGCCTGGAGTGTACGCACTTACAATGAGCAGTTCTTC.

Here the CDR3 reads CASSSRGIAWDEQYF. CDR3 in DNA: TGCGCCAGCAGCTCGCGGGGGATAGCATGGGACGAGCAGTACTTC. V and J are TRBV5-1 and TRBJ2-7; TRBD2 aligns across 7 bases. The CDR3 loop spans 15 amino acids. In germline, CDR1 is SGHRS, CDR2 YFSETQ. J lost 5 bases, V lost 3 bases, and 11 bases had no gene match.

The chain combines TRBV5-8 with TRBJ1-3, with 9 positions matching TRBD1. The CDR3 runs 14 residues. Germline values: CDR1 SGHTS, CDR2 YDEGEE. V lost 5 bases, J lost 8 bases, and 8 bases stayed unmatched. CDR3 protein: CASRDDRGVYTIYF. The CDR3 DNA reads TGTGCCAGCAGGGATGACAGGGGGGTATACACCATATATTTT.

The J gene is TRBJ1-2, the V gene TRBV7-6, with TRBD1 as a possible D gene (5 bases). CDR1 and CDR2 from the germline V gene are SGHVS and FNYEAQ. This CDR3 is built from 15 residues. V was shortened by 4 bases and J by 4 bases, with 16 bases between the two germline ends. CDR3 in DNA: TGTGCCAGCAGCTCAACCCCTCGACAGCCCTATGGCTACACCTTC. Amino acids: CASSSTPRQPYGYTF.

This sequence joins TRBV6-5 and TRBJ2-7, with 8 bases identical to TRBD1. CDR3 size: 16 residues. Germline-derived CDR1 and CDR2 are MNHEY and SVGAGI. V trimming: 0 bases; J trimming: 4 bases; junction bases outside the gene matches: 8. This chain's CDR3 is CASSYSRTGHPYEQYF. The CDR3 DNA is TGTGCCAGCAGTTACTCGAGGACAGGGCACCCTTACGAGCAGTACTTC.

The table lists this clone with a few counts. The rearrangement joins TRBV6-5 to TRBJ2-3; D is possibly TRBD1 (6 bases). Germline-derived CDR1 and CDR2 are MNHEY and SVGAGI. The CDR3 is 13 amino acids. V was trimmed by 6 bases and J by 1 base, leaving 8 bases between them. The CDR3 region has the DNA TGTGCCAGCAGGGGGGCTGGCACAGATACGCAGTATTTT. Protein product: CASRGAGTDTQYF.

V is TRBV6-5 and J is TRBJ1-2; TRBD1 might be the D (5 bases). The CDR3 runs to 14 residues. From germline, CDR1 is MNHEY and CDR2 SVGAGI. Between the trimmed V and J ends, which lost 7 bases and 4 bases, there was a span of 16 bases. DNA for the CDR3: TGTGCCAGCACCACCCTCGGGGGGGGCTATGGCTACACCTTC. It specifies CASTTLGGGYGYTF.

The gene calls are TRBV9 and TRBJ1-2; D possibly corresponds to TRBD1 (5 bases). The germline V gene has CDR1 SGDLS and CDR2 YYNGEE. V lost 0 bases and J lost 2, with 8 bases in between. The CDR3 extends over 14 amino acids. The CDR3 nucleotides are TGTGCCAGCAGCGTAGTTCAGGGCAACTATGGCTACACCTTC. Translated, it gives CASSVVQGNYGYTF.

CDR3 sequence: CASSQFRATNEKLFF. The CDR3, as DNA: TGTGCCAGCAGCCAATTCAGGGCCACTAATGAAAAACTGTTTTTT. This chain links TRBV14 with TRBJ1-4; D may be TRBD1 (5 bases). Trimming stripped 2 bases from V and 2 bases from J, with 9 bases between. The CDR3 contains 15 residues. Germline V gene sequence: CDR1 SGHDN, CDR2 FVKESK.

J is TRBJ2-7 and V is TRBV6-1, with D possibly matching TRBD1 (5 bases). The CDR3 extends over 14 amino acids. The germline gives CDR1 MNHNS, CDR2 SASEGT. V was shortened by 2 bases and J by 2 bases, with 10 bases between the two germline ends. CDR3 in DNA: TGTGCCAGCAGTGAATCGACAGTCGCCTACGAGCAGTACTTC. Protein: CASSESTVAYEQYF.

V and J are TRBV5-6 and TRBJ1-4; TRBD1 aligns across 8 bases. Unmatched junction bases numbered 0, after V lost 3 bases and J lost 2 bases. Germline V gene data show CDR1 as SGHDT and CDR2 as YYEEEE. CDR3 length: 14 amino acids. CDR3 bases: TGTGCCAGCAGCTACAGGGGGACTAATGAAAAACTGTTTTTT. This codes for CASSYRGTNEKLFF.

The genes are TRBV10-3 and TRBJ2-1, with 8 bases fitting TRBD2. With 8 bases clipped from V and 6 bases from J, the junction kept 9 bases outside the gene matches. The CDR3 is made up of 14 amino acids. The germline gives CDR1 ENHRY, CDR2 SYGVKD. This CDR3 reads CAIRSGREGNEQFF. For the CDR3, the DNA is TGTGCCATCCGAAGCGGGAGAGAGGGCAATGAGCAGTTCTTC.

The chain is built from TRBV4-1 and TRBJ2-3; 9 bases match TRBD2. Per the germline V gene, CDR1 is MGHRA and CDR2 is YSYEKL. V lost 2 bases, J lost 5 bases, and 11 bases stayed unmatched. The CDR3 is 17 amino acids. Written as DNA, the CDR3 is TGCGCCAGCAGCCAATCGGGACTAGCTCTCCTTAGAGATACGCAGTATTTT. It codes for CASSQSGLALLRDTQYF.

The rearrangement uses TRBV9 and TRBJ2-7; TRBD2 agrees at 13 bases. After removal of 0 bases from V and 5 bases from J, the junction contained 2 bases not matched to a gene. CDR1 is SGDLS and CDR2 is YYNGEE in the germline V gene. The CDR3 runs 15 residues. CDR3 loop: CASSVGGLAGDEQYV. The CDR3 DNA reads TGTGCCAGCAGCGTAGGTGGACTAGCGGGAGACGAGCAGTACGTC.

This chain links TRBV11-2 with TRBJ2-7, with 10 bases aligning to TRBD2. Trimming cost V 5 bases and J 6 bases; bases outside gene matches: 10. The CDR3 sequence is 15 residues long. The V gene's germline CDR1 is SGHAT and CDR2 FQNNGV. The CDR3 region is CASSPLLAGDSEQYF. CDR3 DNA sequence: TGTGCCAGCAGCCCCTTGCTAGCGGGGGATAGCGAGCAGTACTTC.

The rearrangement uses TRBV7-2 and TRBJ1-3; D may be TRBD1 (6 bases). Deletions cut 2 bases from V and 0 bases from J, with 14 bases between. Germline CDR1 reads SGHTA; CDR2 reads FQGNSA. The CDR3 length is 17 residues. The CDR3: CASSLRQGSISGNTIYF. The CDR3 DNA is TGTGCCAGCAGCTTAAGGCAGGGGAGTATCTCTGGAAACACCATATATTTT.

V usage is TRBV4-1 and J usage is TRBJ2-7; 7 bases agree with TRBD1. The CDR3 runs 14 residues. The germline CDR1 and CDR2 sequences are MGHRA and YSYEKL. The J segment lost 0 bases and the V segment lost 1 base, leaving 0 bases of the junction unmatched. CDR3 loop: CASSQGDSSYEQYF. The DNA for the CDR3 is TGCGCCAGCAGCCAAGGGGACAGCTCCTACGAGCAGTACTTC.

V usage is TRBV12-3 or TRBV12-4 and J usage is TRBJ2-1; 8 bases map to TRBD1. The CDR3 has 13 amino acids. The V gene end was trimmed by 6 bases and the J gene end by 8 bases; junction bases not matched to a gene: 6. The CDR3 is CASSLGQGHEQFF. DNA of the CDR3: TGTGCCAGCAGCCTAGGACAGGGCCATGAGCAGTTCTTC.

The V and J genes are TRBV30 and TRBJ1-2, with a weak D call TRBD1 (6 bases). The CDR3 runs to 15 residues. Trimming took off 0 bases at V and 8 bases at J, with 19 bases between the two ends. Germline lookup yields CDR1 GTSNPN and CDR2 SVGIG (reference sequence). CDR3 coding DNA: TGTGCCTGGAGTGTAAGGGGGTTGGGCGCCCGGGGCTACACCTTC. Encoded protein: CAWSVRGLGARGYTF.

This chain connects TRBV5-5 to TRBJ2-1; D uncertain. This CDR3 comprises 15 residues. V was pared by 0 bases and J by 0 bases, with 7 bases between. Germline V gene lookup returns CDR1 SGHKS and CDR2 YYEKEE (reference sequence). CDR3: CASSLVKSSYNEQFF. In DNA form, the CDR3 reads TGTGCCAGCAGCTTGGTCAAGAGCTCCTACAATGAGCAGTTCTTC.

For this clone: The identical CDR3 is also encoded by other nucleotide sequences in the sample. CDR3 in DNA: TGTGCCAGTAGTATCCGGACTAGCGGCTCCTACAATGAGCAGTTCTTC. Its translation is CASSIRTSGSYNEQFF. J is TRBJ2-1 and V is TRBV19; 10 bases agree with TRBD2. Germline V lookup: CDR1 LNHDA, CDR2 SQIVND (reference sequence). The ends lost 3 bases at V and 0 bases at J; junction bases unmatched: 2. The CDR3 runs to 16 residues.

In its sample, this clone was seen a few times. J is TRBJ1-4 and V is TRBV20-1; D is perhaps TRBD1 (5 bases). V dropped 3 bases and J dropped 8 bases, with 7 bases sitting between them. The CDR3 length is 11 residues. From germline, CDR1 is DFQATT and CDR2 SNEGSKA (reference sequence). CDR3 in DNA: TGCAGTGCTAGCCGGGGGGAAAAACTGTTTTTT. This encodes CSASRGEKLFF.

The CDR3 reads CASSYLQTNTGELFF. CDR3 coding DNA: TGTGCCAGCAGTTACCTGCAGACGAACACCGGGGAGCTGTTTTTT. The rearrangement joins TRBV6-5 to TRBJ2-2; D gene unclear. V was trimmed by 2 bases and J by 0 bases, leaving 7 bases between them. The CDR3 contains 15 residues. Germline CDR1 reads MNHEY; CDR2 reads SVGAGI.

CDR3: CASSLARRGNNSPLHF. CDR3 DNA: TGTGCCAGCAGTCTAGCCCGGCGGGGGAATAATTCACCCCTCCACTTT. V usage is TRBV27 and J usage is TRBJ1-6; D is possibly TRBD1 (5 bases). Per germline, CDR1 MNHEY and CDR2 SMNVEV (reference sequence). The V and J ends lost 5 bases and 5 bases respectively, with 16 bases between them. CDR3 size: 16 residues.

The rearrangement joins TRBV29-1 to TRBJ1-2; TRBD1 might be the D (6 bases). This CDR3 comprises 13 residues. Deletions cut 7 bases from V and 0 bases from J, with 12 bases between. From germline, CDR1 is SQVTM and CDR2 ANQGSEA. The CDR3 nucleotides read TGCAGCGGAGACAGGTTATCTAACTATGGCTACACCTTC. Amino acids: CSGDRLSNYGYTF.

V gene TRBV7-8 combines with J gene TRBJ2-4, with TRBD1 as a possible D gene (6 bases). The ends were cut back, 5 bases at V and 9 bases at J, with 11 bases in the middle. CDR1 is SGHVS, CDR2 FQNEAQ, per germline. The CDR3 totals 12 residues. CDR3 amino acids: CASSHAQGIQYF. The CDR3 DNA is TGTGCCAGCAGCCACGCACAGGGCATTCAGTACTTC.

V gene TRBV11-3 combines with J gene TRBJ2-3; tentative D call: TRBD1 (6 bases). The CDR3 has 16 amino acids. Germline loops: CDR1 SGHNT, CDR2 YENEEA. The V end lost 0 bases, the J end lost 3 bases, and 13 bases lay between the germline ends. The DNA of the CDR3 is TGTGCCAGCAGCTTAGATTTGGGGGCGGGTACAGATACGCAGTATTTT. This codes for CASSLDLGAGTDTQYF.

This clone appeared a few times. This sequence joins TRBV4-1 and TRBJ1-2; D is perhaps TRBD1 (5 bases). The germline V and J ends were trimmed by 0 bases and 3 bases, with 14 bases remaining between them. The CDR3 is made up of 16 amino acids. Germline CDR1 reads MGHRA; CDR2 reads YSYEKL. The CDR3 DNA reads as TGCGCCAGCAGCCAAGAAAACGGCAGGGTTGACTATGGCTACACCTTC. This codes for CASSQENGRVDYGYTF.

This clone was seen a few times. The J gene is TRBJ1-4, the V gene TRBV5-8, with 8 nucleotides matching TRBD1. Germline loops: CDR1 SGHTS, CDR2 YDEGEE. CDR3 length: 16 residues. V dropped 5 bases and J dropped 0; count of bases not matched to a gene: 6. The CDR3 DNA sequence: TGTGCCAGCAGGCGGACAGGGAGGACAACTAATGAAAAACTGTTTTTT. It is translated as CASRRTGRTTNEKLFF.

V usage is TRBV20-1 and J usage is TRBJ1-4; maybe TRBD1 (6 bases). CDR3 length: 16 residues. The germline V gene has CDR1 DFQATT and CDR2 SNEGSKA (reference sequence). V gave up 3 bases and J gave up 0 bases, with 14 bases separating them. CDR3 amino acids: CSASPGAGATNEKLFF. DNA for the CDR3: TGCAGTGCTAGTCCGGGGGCGGGAGCAACTAATGAAAAACTGTTTTTT.